This is a list of T cell receptor beta chains from one sample in a study of cytomegalovirus exposure and HLA in healthy donors. Clones were read by immunoSEQ multiplex PCR, and TCRdb kept only the in-frame ones, dropping some. Seen here are approximately 150,000 clones, more than 70% observed once, and the top ten hold roughly 1.8%. Material: PBMCs. The receptors here all came from a woman in her thirties or forties in good health and CMV-seronegative. Each CDR3 is given with its conserved first and last residue. The order of the fields is J gene, clone size, D gene, V gene, CDR3 DNA, CDR3 protein. The D gene is left open where the match is weak. A row's size may be missing; if present it is once, few, many or a size class.

j_gene: TRBJ1-1; abundance: once; d_gene: NA; v_gene: TRBV2; CDR3nt: TGTGCCAGCACCCCCGGGGGTGCGAACACTGAAGCTTTCTTT; CDR3aa: CASTPGGANTEAFF
j_gene: TRBJ2-5; abundance: NA; d_gene: NA; v_gene: TRBV5-6; CDR3nt: TGTGCCAGCAGCCCCCGGACTTTGGAGACCCAGTACTTC; CDR3aa: CASSPRTLETQYF
j_gene: TRBJ2-5; abundance: NA; d_gene: NA; v_gene: TRBV27; CDR3nt: TGTGCCAGCAGTTTAGCGGGACTGCTGGGGACCCAGTACTTC; CDR3aa: CASSLAGLLGTQYF
j_gene: TRBJ2-2; abundance: NA; d_gene: NA; v_gene: TRBV9; CDR3nt: TGTGCCAGCAGCGTAGGGTGGGGAGGTCGGGGAGAGCTGTTTTTT; CDR3aa: CASSVGWGGRGELFF
j_gene: TRBJ1-2; abundance: NA; d_gene: NA; v_gene: TRBV28; CDR3nt: TGTGCCAGCAGTTTAGGGCAGAAGGTGTCCTATGGCTACACCTTC; CDR3aa: CASSLGQKVSYGYTF
j_gene: TRBJ2-3; abundance: NA; d_gene: NA; v_gene: TRBV7-9; CDR3nt: TGTGCCAGCAGCCACCCGAGAGGGTATCCCACAGATACGCAGTATTTT; CDR3aa: CASSHPRGYPTDTQYF
j_gene: TRBJ1-1; abundance: NA; d_gene: NA; v_gene: TRBV7-9; CDR3nt: TGTGCCAGCAGCTTAAGCTCGAACACTGAAGCTTTCTTT; CDR3aa: CASSLSSNTEAFF
j_gene: TRBJ1-2; abundance: NA; d_gene: TRBD1; v_gene: TRBV5-6; CDR3nt: TGTGCCAGCAGCTTGTTAGGGGGCGACTATGGCTACACCTTC; CDR3aa: CASSLLGGDYGYTF
j_gene: TRBJ2-1; abundance: NA; d_gene: TRBD1; v_gene: TRBV11-2; CDR3nt: TGTGCCAGCAGCTTAGGGGGACAGTACAATGAGCAGTTCTTC; CDR3aa: CASSLGGQYNEQFF
j_gene: TRBJ1-6; abundance: NA; d_gene: TRBD1; v_gene: TRBV30; CDR3nt: TGTGCCTGGAGTGCGGACAGGGACAATTCACCCCTCCACTTT; CDR3aa: CAWSADRDNSPLHF
j_gene: TRBJ1-6; abundance: NA; d_gene: TRBD1; v_gene: TRBV6-1; CDR3nt: TGTGCCAGCAGTGAACAGCCTACCGGGACAGATAATTCACCCCTCCACTTT; CDR3aa: CASSEQPTGTDNSPLHF